The 10 T cell receptor gamma chains presented below share a single source sample, sequenced in a study of Vδ1+ human thymocytes. Study-level points and caveats: Thymic TRG and TRD repertoires appeared highly polyclonal.

No antigen has been identified for these receptors. Extracted RNA was reverse transcribed into cDNA. The CDR3 regions were amplified by multiplex PCR from V-gene primers to a constant-region primer. TCRdb re-processed the multiplex PCR reads using CATT. Of tens of thousands of gamma-chain clones detected, 15% to 25% appear once; the ten largest clones hold 1.8%. Sequencing was performed on Vdelta1+ gamma-delta thymocytes from the thymus. Subset: FACS-sorted CD3+ TCRalphabeta- TCRVdelta1+ TCRVdelta2- thymocytes. Receptor source: a boy younger than two who had congenital heart surgery.

This clone was seen only a few times. J is TRGJP2 and V is TRGV9. Per the germline V gene, CDR1 is GITISATS and CDR2 is ISYDGTV (reference sequence). The CDR3 runs to 16 residues. The V gene end was trimmed by 0 bases and the J gene end by 11 bases; junction bases not matched to a gene: 15. The CDR3 is CALWEVDPTNGWIKTF. As DNA, the CDR3 is TGTGCCTTGTGGGAGGTGGACCCGACGAATGGCTGGATCAAGACGTTT.

This clone was recorded a few times. The gene calls are TRGV2 and TRGJ1 or TRGJ2. The V and J ends lost 0 bases and 6 bases, in that order; junction bases with no gene match: 5. The CDR3 is 13 amino acids. CDR1 is EGSNGY and CDR2 is YDSYNSKV in the germline V gene. The CDR3 coding sequence is TGTGCCACCTGGGACGGGCGGCTTTATAAGAAACTCTTT. Translated: CATWDGRLYKKLF.

This clone was recorded once. The rearrangement uses TRGV3 and TRGJ1 or TRGJ2. The V gene end was trimmed by 2 bases and the J gene end by 2 bases; junction bases not matched to a gene: 6. Germline assignment: CDR1 VTNTFY and CDR2 YDVSTARD (reference sequence). This CDR3 has 14 residues. CDR3 sequence: CATWDTRHYYKKLF. In DNA, the CDR3 is TGTGCCACCTGGGACACGCGGCATTATTATAAGAAACTCTTT.

The gene calls are TRGV4 and TRGJ1 or TRGJ2. Germline V CDR1 and CDR2: EGSTGY, YDSYTSSV. The length of the CDR3 is 11 residues. The V and J ends lost 10 bases and 7 bases, in that order; junction bases with no gene match: 10. CDR3 coding DNA: TGTGCCACGGGGTGTAACTATAAGAAACTCTTT. It translates to CATGCNYKKLF.

In its sample, this clone was seen a few times. Given a much more abundant clone one base away, this may be a read error. This same CDR3 is encoded by further DNA sequences in the sample. The V call is TRGV2, the J call TRGJ1 or TRGJ2. Trimming at V came to 0 bases and at J to 2 bases, leaving 4 bases not matched to a gene. The CDR3 loop spans 14 amino acids. The germline CDR1 and CDR2 sequences are EGSNGY and YDSYNSKV. In DNA form, the CDR3 reads TGTGCCACCTGGGACGGGCCGTATTATTATAAGAAACTCTTT. This gives the protein CATWDGPYYYKKLF.

This rearrangement joins TRGV3 to TRGJ1 or TRGJ2. Germline V gene data show CDR1 as VTNTFY and CDR2 as YDVSTARD (reference sequence). This CDR3 contains 13 residues. Trimming cost V 2 bases and J 11 bases; bases outside gene matches: 12. CDR3 residues: CATWDKRPGQKLF. CDR3 bases: TGTGCCACCTGGGACAAGAGGCCCGGGCAGAAACTCTTT.

Notes on this clone: An end of the junction differs from the germline gene, which may be a read error. The chain employs TRGV8 and TRGJ1 or TRGJ2. Germline V lookup: CDR1 VENAVY, CDR2 YDSYNSRV. The CDR3 extends over 15 amino acids. The CDR3 region has the DNA TGTGCCACCTGGGATAGGCCAGGGGCAGGTTATGAGAAACTCTTT. Translation gives CATWDRPGAGYEKLF.

This clone occurred a few times. The rearrangement links TRGV4 to TRGJ1 or TRGJ2. Trimming took 1 base from V and 2 from J; bases not matched to a gene: 8. The germline V gene has CDR1 EGSTGY and CDR2 YDSYTSSV. CDR3 length: 15 residues. CDR3 nucleotide sequence: TGTGCCACCTGGGATGGTCCTCGTGATTATTATAAGAAACTCTTT. This sequence encodes CATWDGPRDYYKKLF.

The table lists this clone with a few counts. This chain links TRGV3 with TRGJ1 or TRGJ2. The CDR3 spans 14 residues. V dropped 1 base and J dropped 4; count of bases not matched to a gene: 7. The germline CDR1 and CDR2 sequences are VTNTFY and YDVSTARD (reference sequence). The chain's CDR3 is CATWDSPTYYKKLF. The CDR3 nucleotides are TGTGCCACCTGGGACAGCCCGACCTATTATAAGAAACTCTTT.

This clone came up a few times. The chain uses TRGV3 and TRGJP1. The CDR3 is 11 amino acids. V lost 6 bases to trimming and J lost 8 bases; unmatched junction nucleotides: 3. Germline V gene lookup returns CDR1 VTNTFY and CDR2 YDVSTARD (reference sequence). CDR3 sequence reads: CATWLGWFKIF. CDR3 nucleotides: TGTGCCACCTGGTTAGGTTGGTTCAAGATATTT.